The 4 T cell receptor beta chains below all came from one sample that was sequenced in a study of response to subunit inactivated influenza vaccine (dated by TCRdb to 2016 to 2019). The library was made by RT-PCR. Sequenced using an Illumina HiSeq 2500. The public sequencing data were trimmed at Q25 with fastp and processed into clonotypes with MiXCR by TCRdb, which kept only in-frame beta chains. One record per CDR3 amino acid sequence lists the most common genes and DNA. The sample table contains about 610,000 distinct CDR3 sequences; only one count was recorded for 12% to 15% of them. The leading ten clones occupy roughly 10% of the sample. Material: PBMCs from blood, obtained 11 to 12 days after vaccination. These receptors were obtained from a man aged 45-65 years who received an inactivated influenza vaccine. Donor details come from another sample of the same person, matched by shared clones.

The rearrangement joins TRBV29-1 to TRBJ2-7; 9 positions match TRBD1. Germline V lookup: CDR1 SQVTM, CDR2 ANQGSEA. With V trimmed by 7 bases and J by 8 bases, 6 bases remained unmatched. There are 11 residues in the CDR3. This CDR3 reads CSGLDRGKQYF. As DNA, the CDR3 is TGCAGCGGCTTGGACAGGGGAAAGCAGTACTTC.

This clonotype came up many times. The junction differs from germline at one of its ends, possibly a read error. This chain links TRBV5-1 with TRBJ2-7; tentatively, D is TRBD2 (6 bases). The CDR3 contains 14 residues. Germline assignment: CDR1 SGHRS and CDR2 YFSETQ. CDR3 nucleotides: TGTGCCAGCAGCTTAGACGGGAGCTCCTACGAGCAGTACTTC. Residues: CASSLDGSSYEQYF.

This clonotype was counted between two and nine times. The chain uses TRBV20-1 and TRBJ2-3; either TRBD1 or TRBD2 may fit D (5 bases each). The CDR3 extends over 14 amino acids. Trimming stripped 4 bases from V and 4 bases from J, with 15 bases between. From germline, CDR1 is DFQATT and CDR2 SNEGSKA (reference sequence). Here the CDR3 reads CSAKIPGDPDTQYF. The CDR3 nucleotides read TGCAGTGCTAAAATCCCCGGGGACCCAGATACGCAGTATTTT.

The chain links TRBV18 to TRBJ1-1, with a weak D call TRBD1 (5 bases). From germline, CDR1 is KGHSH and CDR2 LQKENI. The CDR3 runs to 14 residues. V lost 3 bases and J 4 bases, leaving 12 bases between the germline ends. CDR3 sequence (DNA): TGTGCCAGCTCACCCGCGACAGAGGGCACTGAAGCTTTCTTT. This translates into CASSPATEGTEAFF.